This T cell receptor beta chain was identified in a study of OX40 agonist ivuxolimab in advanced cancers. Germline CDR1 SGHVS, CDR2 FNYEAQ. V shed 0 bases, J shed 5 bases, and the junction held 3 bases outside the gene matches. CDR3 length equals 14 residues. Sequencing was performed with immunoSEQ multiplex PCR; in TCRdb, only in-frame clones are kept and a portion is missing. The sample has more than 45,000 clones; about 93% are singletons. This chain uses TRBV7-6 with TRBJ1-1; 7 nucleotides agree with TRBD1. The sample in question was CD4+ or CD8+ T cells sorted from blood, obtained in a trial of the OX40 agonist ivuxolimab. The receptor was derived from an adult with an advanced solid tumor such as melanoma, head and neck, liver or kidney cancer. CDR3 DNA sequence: TGTGCCAGCAGCTTAGCAGGGGGCGGGACTGAAGCTTTCTTT. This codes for CASSLAGGGTEAFF.